This TCR beta chain originates from a study of blood T cell repertoires in COVID-19. The wider study: Sources were T cells, B-cell-depleted T cells, or PBMCs; the material itself was cDNA or gDNA.

In the authors' methods: Nucleated cell counts were estimated from reference gene primer amplification. Profiled with immunoSEQ multiplex PCR; TCRdb holds only in-frame clones, not every one. Clone size and the V and J calls come from that table; the DNA yielded D and trimming. This table holds around 100,000 clones, around 90% found once. CDR3 length: 15 amino acids. Germline V CDR1 and CDR2: WNHNN, SYGVQD (reference sequence). Trimming took off 3 bases at V and 3 bases at J, with 12 bases between the two ends. Sequenced material: peripheral blood. The gene calls are TRBV10-1 and TRBJ1-5; unclear D gene. This receptor was obtained from a man in his fifties or sixties with acute or convalescent COVID-19. The CDR3 sequence: CASSDLQVLNQPQHF. The CDR3 bases are TGCGCCAGCAGTGACCTCCAGGTTCTCAATCAGCCCCAGCATTTT.